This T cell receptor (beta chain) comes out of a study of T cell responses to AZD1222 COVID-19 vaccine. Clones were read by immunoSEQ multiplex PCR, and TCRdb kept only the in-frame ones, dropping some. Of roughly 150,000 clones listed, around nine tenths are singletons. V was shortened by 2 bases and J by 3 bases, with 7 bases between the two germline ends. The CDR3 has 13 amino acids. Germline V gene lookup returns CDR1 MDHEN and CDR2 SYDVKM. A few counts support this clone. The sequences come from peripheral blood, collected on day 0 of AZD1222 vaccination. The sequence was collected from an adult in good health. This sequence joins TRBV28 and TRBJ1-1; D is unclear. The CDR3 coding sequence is TGTGCCAGCAGTTTAGTGGCAGACACTGAAGCTTTCTTT. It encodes CASSLVADTEAFF.